The 32 T cell receptor beta chains given below trace back to one sample, sequenced in a study of shared clonotypes between healthy human individuals. TCRdb's copy holds only in-frame clones and misses some; the assay was immunoSEQ multiplex PCR. In the table there are 2 million to 2.5 million clones, about nine tenths of which are singletons. Sequenced sample: naive CD4+ T cells from PBMCs. Indicated subset: CD45RA+ positively selected. The receptor set was obtained from a man younger than 35 in good health. Some clones in this sample may be carry-over from other donors' samples.

This clone was seen just once. The gene calls are TRBV19 and TRBJ2-5; 7 bases line up with TRBD2. The CDR3 sequence is 14 residues long. J gave up 5 bases and V 3 bases, and 6 bases lay outside the gene matches. The germline V gene encodes CDR1 LNHDA and CDR2 SQIVND (reference sequence). DNA of the CDR3: TGTGCCAGTAGTATGAGCGGGATTCCGGAGACCCAGTACTTC. Translation: CASSMSGIPETQYF.

The J gene is TRBJ2-5, the V gene TRBV6-5; D may be TRBD1 (6 bases). This CDR3 comprises 15 residues. Germline V gene lookup returns CDR1 MNHEY and CDR2 SVGAGI. V dropped 2 bases and J dropped 5 bases, with 15 bases sitting between them. CDR3 sequence (DNA): TGTGCCAGCAGTTACGGGTTAGGGGGTCAGGAGACCCAGTACTTC. Encoded protein: CASSYGLGGQETQYF.

The V gene is TRBV19, the J gene TRBJ2-1, with 7 bases fitting TRBD2. This CDR3 region has 18 residues. Trimming removed 7 bases from V and 8 bases from J; junction bases left unmatched: 23. Germline V gives CDR1 LNHDA, CDR2 SQIVND (reference sequence). CDR3 amino acids: CASTQGSSSGTFLDEQFF. DNA for the CDR3: TGTGCCAGTACTCAAGGGTCCTCTAGCGGAACCTTCCTGGATGAGCAGTTCTTC.

The genes are TRBV9 and TRBJ1-2, with D perhaps TRBD1 (5 bases). The CDR3 totals 13 residues. The V gene lost 4 bases and the J gene lost 8 bases, with 15 bases spanning the gap. Germline V gene sequence: CDR1 SGDLS, CDR2 YYNGEE. The CDR3 sequence: CASSTGGGQGYTF. CDR3 nucleotide sequence: TGTGCCAGCAGCACGGGGGGAGGGCAGGGCTACACCTTC.

The chain has TRBV28 and TRBJ2-2; D call uncertain. The germline CDR1 and CDR2 sequences are MDHEN and SYDVKM. There are 13 residues in the CDR3. Trimming pared 3 bases from V and 6 bases from J, leaving 8 bases between. The CDR3 nucleotides read TGTGCCAGCAGTTTCCCCGTAGCCGGGGAGCTGTTTTTT. It encodes CASSFPVAGELFF.

The chain combines TRBV7-9 with TRBJ2-5; TRBD2 aligns across 11 bases. There are 15 residues in the CDR3. With V trimmed by 5 bases and J by 4 bases, 6 bases remained unmatched. Germline-derived CDR1 and CDR2 are SEHNR and FQNEAQ (reference sequence). In DNA form, the CDR3 reads TGTGCCAGCAGCCTCTCCGGGACTAGCGGAGAGACCCAGTACTTC. It translates to CASSLSGTSGETQYF.

The chain recombines TRBV6-1 with TRBJ1-1, with 7 bases matching TRBD1. Germline CDR1 and CDR2: MNHNS and SASEGT. The CDR3 has 15 residues. V lost 0 bases to trimming and J lost 5 bases; unmatched junction nucleotides: 6. The CDR3 DNA sequence: TGTGCCAGCAGTGAAGCGGACAGGTGGCTTACTGAAGCTTTCTTT. It translates to CASSEADRWLTEAFF.

The chain uses TRBV7-3 and TRBJ2-1; D gene unclear. Per the germline V gene, CDR1 is SGHTA and CDR2 is FQGTGA. The CDR3 length is 15 residues. V was cut by 2 bases and J by 2 bases, with 10 bases left in between. The CDR3 sequence is CASSLAPYTYNEQFF. Written as DNA, the CDR3 is TGTGCCAGCAGCTTAGCCCCTTACACCTACAATGAGCAGTTCTTC.

The chain carries TRBV7-9 and TRBJ2-3; maybe TRBD2 (6 bases). Germline V gene sequence: CDR1 SEHNR, CDR2 FQNEAQ (reference sequence). V was pared by 4 bases and J by 6 bases, with 8 bases between. The CDR3 length is 12 residues. The CDR3 coding sequence is TGTGCCAGCAGCTATGCGGGGGATACGCAGTATTTT. It specifies CASSYAGDTQYF. Drawing the rest from reference TRBV7-9 and TRBJ2-3, the complete variable domain is DTGVSQNPRHKITKRGQNVTFRCDPISEHNRLYWYRQTLGQGPEFLTYFQNEAQLEKSRLLSDRFSAERPKGSFSTLEIQRTEQGDSAMYLCASSYAGDTQYFGPGTRLTVL.

V usage is TRBV11-2 and J usage is TRBJ1-1; D possibly corresponds to TRBD1 (6 bases). Deletions cut 3 bases from V and 3 bases from J, with 14 bases between. Germline V CDR1 and CDR2: SGHAT, FQNNGV. The CDR3 has 15 residues. The CDR3 coding sequence is TGTGCCAGCAGCTTTACAGGGTTTGGAGACACTGAAGCTTTCTTT. This sequence encodes CASSFTGFGDTEAFF. The complete variable domain, with remaining parts taken from reference TRBV11-2 and TRBJ1-1, reads EAGVAQSPRYKIIEKRQSVAFWCNPISGHATLYWYQQILGQGPKLLIQFQNNGVVDDSQLPKDRFSAERLKGVDSTLKIQPAKLEDSAVYLCASSFTGFGDTEAFFGQGTRLTVV.

The rearrangement joins TRBV5-5 to TRBJ2-5; D is unresolved. This CDR3 has 14 amino acids. The V end lost 0 bases, the J end lost 4 bases, and 10 bases lay between the germline ends. Germline V lookup: CDR1 SGHKS, CDR2 YYEKEE (reference sequence). The CDR3 sequence: CASSLAVVGETQYF. DNA for the CDR3: TGTGCCAGCAGCTTGGCCGTGGTAGGAGAGACCCAGTACTTC.

Comment on this clone: Other DNA sequences within the sample encode an identical CDR3. DNA for the CDR3: TGTGCCAGCAGCTGGGGAGTTGGAGAGCAGTACTTC. It encodes CASSWGVGEQYF. The chain is built from TRBV5-4 and TRBJ2-7, with D possibly matching TRBD2 (5 bases). With 3 bases removed from V and 7 bases from J, the gap between germline ends came to 11 bases. CDR3 size: 12 residues. Germline V lookup: CDR1 SGHNT, CDR2 YYREEE (reference sequence). The complete variable domain, with remaining parts taken from reference TRBV5-4 and TRBJ2-7, reads ETGVTQSPTHLIKTRGQQVTLRCSSQSGHNTVSWYQQALGQGPQFIFQYYREEENGRGNFPPRFSGLQFPNYSSELNVNALELDDSALYLCASSWGVGEQYFGPGTRLTVT.

This chain uses TRBV7-2 with TRBJ2-1; 9 bases agree with TRBD1. Germline CDR1 is SGHTA and CDR2 is FQGNSA. CDR3 size: 15 residues. The J segment lost 7 bases and the V segment lost 5 bases, leaving 9 bases of the junction unmatched. The CDR3 DNA follows: TGTGCCAGCAGCGCCCAGGGGGGACAGGGAAATGAGCAGTTCTTC. This encodes CASSAQGGQGNEQFF. The whole variable domain, remainder taken from reference TRBV7-2 and TRBJ2-1, is GAGVSQSPSNKVTEKGKDVELRCDPISGHTALYWYRQSLGQGLEFLIYFQGNSAPDKSGLPSDRFSAERTGGSVSTLTIQRTQQEDSAVYLCASSAQGGQGNEQFFGPGTRLTVL.

The chain links TRBV28 to TRBJ1-4, with a tentative D call TRBD1 (5 bases). The V end lost 5 bases, the J end lost 4 bases, and 20 bases lay between the germline ends. This CDR3 contains 17 residues. Per the germline V gene, CDR1 is MDHEN and CDR2 is SYDVKM. The CDR3 nucleotides read TGTGCCAGCAGTCCGTTGGGGGTCACGGGTCATAATGAAAAACTGTTTTTT. Translation gives CASSPLGVTGHNEKLFF. The full variable domain, in which reference TRBV28 and TRBJ1-4 provide the parts outside the CDR3, is DVKVTQSSRYLVKRTGEKVFLECVQDMDHENMFWYRQDPGLGLRLIYFSYDVKMKEKGDIPEGYSVSREKKERFSLILESASTNQTSMYLCASSPLGVTGHNEKLFFGSGTQLSVL.

The CDR3 sequence: CASKGSRENTEAFF. The CDR3 DNA reads TGTGCCAGCAAAGGCAGTAGGGAGAACACTGAAGCTTTCTTT. V gene TRBV6-5 combines with J gene TRBJ1-1; no definite D call. CDR1 is MNHEY and CDR2 is SVGAGI in the germline V gene. This CDR3 region has 14 residues. Trimming shortened V by 7 bases and J by 1 base, and 13 bases separated the two germline ends.

This clone appeared a single time. V is TRBV2 and J is TRBJ2-3; D is possibly TRBD2 (6 bases). Trimming stripped 3 bases from V and 2 bases from J, with 12 bases between. Germline CDR1 is SNHLY and CDR2 is FYNNEI. This CDR3 has 15 amino acids. The CDR3 region has the DNA TGTGCCAGCAGTGACGAGACTAGGTCCACAGATACGCAGTATTTT. Translating gives CASSDETRSTDTQYF.

CDR3 loop: CASSLDRLAVETQYF. The CDR3 DNA follows: TGTGCCAGCAGCTTGGATCGCCTAGCGGTAGAGACCCAGTACTTC. The chain employs TRBV5-6 and TRBJ2-5; 7 bases fit TRBD2. The germline CDR1 and CDR2 sequences are SGHDT and YYEEEE. J lost 4 bases, V lost 0 bases, and 6 bases had no gene match. CDR3 length: 15 amino acids.

The chain links TRBV13 to TRBJ2-7; 9 bases align to TRBD1. This CDR3 region has 16 residues. With V trimmed by 5 bases and J by 0 bases, 8 bases remained unmatched. Germline assignment: CDR1 PRHDT and CDR2 FYEKMQ (reference sequence). The DNA for the CDR3 is TGTGCCAGCAGCGCCCAACAGGGGGCGGGCTCCTACGAGCAGTACTTC. Its protein is CASSAQQGAGSYEQYF.

The rearrangement joins TRBV18 to TRBJ2-7, with 10 bases aligning to TRBD1. V trimming: 7 bases; J trimming: 5 bases; junction bases outside the gene matches: 8. The CDR3 length is 14 residues. From germline, CDR1 is KGHSH and CDR2 LQKENI. The CDR3 sequence: CASFRDRGDNEQYF. In DNA form, the CDR3 reads TGTGCCAGCTTCCGGGACAGGGGAGATAACGAGCAGTACTTC.

J is TRBJ1-4 and V is TRBV19; D is unclear. V was pared by 7 bases and J by 0 bases, with 6 bases between. Germline CDR1 and CDR2: LNHDA and SQIVND (reference sequence). The CDR3 covers 13 residues. CDR3 coding DNA: TGTGCCAGTATGGTTTCAACTAATGAAAAACTGTTTTTT. Translation: CASMVSTNEKLFF.

The V gene is TRBV29-1, the J gene TRBJ2-1; 9 bases map to TRBD2. CDR3 size: 14 residues. After removal of 7 bases from V and 4 bases from J, the junction contained 8 bases not matched to a gene. In germline, CDR1 is SQVTM, CDR2 ANQGSEA. As DNA, the CDR3 is TGCAGCGGCGACGGGCTAGCGGGATACAATGAGCAGTTCTTC. This sequence encodes CSGDGLAGYNEQFF.

The genes are TRBV4-2 and TRBJ2-5, with D perhaps TRBD2 (6 bases). Trimming removed 5 bases at V and 0 bases at J, with 16 bases between. The CDR3 is made up of 16 amino acids. Per the germline V gene, CDR1 is LGHNA and CDR2 is YNFKEQ. This chain's CDR3 is CASSATGLSYQETQYF. The CDR3 DNA reads TGTGCCAGCAGCGCGACGGGACTCTCGTACCAAGAGACCCAGTACTTC.

This chain uses TRBV5-1 with TRBJ2-7; tentative D call: TRBD1 (5 bases). Trimming took 3 bases from V and 1 from J, leaving 11 bases between them. Germline lookup yields CDR1 SGHRS and CDR2 YFSETQ. The CDR3 has 14 amino acids. The CDR3 DNA sequence: TGCGCCAGCAGCTACCGACAGCGATCCTACGAGCAGTACTTC. Amino acids: CASSYRQRSYEQYF.

The J gene is TRBJ2-6, the V gene TRBV11-2; 8 positions agree with TRBD1. Germline values: CDR1 SGHAT, CDR2 FQNNGV. The CDR3 has 18 residues. V shed 2 bases and J 1 base; nucleotides not matched to a gene: 7. The CDR3 region is CASSLYRGSGSGANVLTF. The CDR3 region has the DNA TGTGCCAGCAGCTTATACAGGGGGAGTGGTTCTGGGGCCAACGTCCTGACTTTC.

In regard to this clone: Other DNA sequences from this sample encode an identical CDR3 as well. V is TRBV28 and J is TRBJ1-5; 8 positions match TRBD1. The CDR3 sequence is 15 residues long. The trim removed 5 bases at V and 4 bases at J, leaving 7 bases unmatched. Germline V lookup: CDR1 MDHEN, CDR2 SYDVKM. CDR3 loop: CASSPDRGGNQPQHF. The CDR3 region has the DNA TGTGCCAGCAGTCCAGACAGGGGAGGGAATCAGCCCCAGCATTTT.

The rearrangement links TRBV30 to TRBJ2-3; 13 bases map to TRBD2. There are 19 residues in the CDR3. Germline assignment: CDR1 GTSNPN and CDR2 SVGIG (reference sequence). With 1 base clipped from V and 0 bases from J, the junction kept 10 bases outside the gene matches. DNA of the CDR3: TGTGCCTGGAGTGCGGATCCGGGACTAGCGGGATCTAGCACAGATACGCAGTATTTT. Translation gives CAWSADPGLAGSSTDTQYF.

The chain uses TRBV7-9 and TRBJ2-5, with D possibly being TRBD2 (5 bases). Gene TRBJ2-7 matches the end of the DNA better, so the J call may be wrong. The CDR3 is 17 amino acids. Per germline, CDR1 SEHNR and CDR2 FQNEAQ (reference sequence). The CDR3 loop is CASSLWRAAGPDYEQYF. DNA for the CDR3: TGTGCCAGCAGCTTATGGCGTGCGGCGGGCCCAGACTACGAGCAGTACTTC.

Comment on this clone: Other DNA sequences in the same sample also yield this CDR3. The J gene is TRBJ2-5, the V gene TRBV5-1; 7 bases are a match to TRBD2. V was pared by 1 base and J by 1 base, with 4 bases of the junction left unmatched. Per the germline V gene, CDR1 is SGHRS and CDR2 is YFSETQ. The CDR3 extends over 15 amino acids. This chain's CDR3 is CASSLSSGSQETQYF. The CDR3 nucleotides read TGCGCCAGCAGCTTGTCTAGCGGAAGCCAAGAGACCCAGTACTTC.

V usage is TRBV5-1 and J usage is TRBJ2-2; a possible D gene is TRBD2 (6 bases). The CDR3 has 15 amino acids. Trimming removed 4 bases at V and 5 bases at J, with 15 bases between. Germline V gene sequence: CDR1 SGHRS, CDR2 YFSETQ. CDR3 sequence reads: CASSPAGAGTGELFF. CDR3 coding DNA: TGCGCCAGCAGCCCGGCCGGGGCGGGAACCGGGGAGCTGTTTTTT.

This clone has more than one count but fewer than ten. The rearrangement links TRBV29-1 to TRBJ1-1; D is ambiguous. Per the germline V gene, CDR1 is SQVTM and CDR2 is ANQGSEA. Trimming removed 4 bases at V and 7 bases at J, with 7 bases between. The CDR3 contains 10 residues. CDR3 residues: CSVGSDEAFF. In DNA form, the CDR3 reads TGCAGCGTTGGATCAGATGAAGCTTTCTTT.

This rearrangement joins TRBV25-1 to TRBJ1-1; D unresolved. The CDR3 is made up of 11 amino acids. The germline V gene encodes CDR1 MGHDK and CDR2 SYGVNS. The V and J ends lost 7 bases and 5 bases respectively, with 8 bases between them. The CDR3 DNA reads as TGTGCCAGCATGGAGAGTACTGAAGCTTTCTTT. Amino acid sequence: CASMESTEAFF.

The V and J genes are TRBV6-5 and TRBJ2-3; 11 bases map to TRBD2. Germline V gene data show CDR1 as MNHEY and CDR2 as SVGAGI. This CDR3 is 15 amino acids long. V shed 6 bases, J shed 0 bases, and the junction held 2 bases outside the gene matches. This chain's CDR3 is CASRGLAESTDTQYF. As DNA, the CDR3 is TGTGCCAGCAGGGGACTAGCGGAGAGCACAGATACGCAGTATTTT.